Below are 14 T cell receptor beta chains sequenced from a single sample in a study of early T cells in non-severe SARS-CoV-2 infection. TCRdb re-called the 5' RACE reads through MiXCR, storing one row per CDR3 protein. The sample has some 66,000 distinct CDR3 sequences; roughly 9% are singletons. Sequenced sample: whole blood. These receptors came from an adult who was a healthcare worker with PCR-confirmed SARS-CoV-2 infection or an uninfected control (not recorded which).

CDR3 sequence reads: CAVRQQGNTGELFF. The CDR3 DNA sequence: TGCGCCGTCAGACAACAGGGAAACACCGGGGAGCTGTTTTTT. The chain joins TRBV5-1 to TRBJ2-2, with D possibly TRBD1 on 6 matching bases. The germline CDR1 and CDR2 sequences are SGHRS and YFSETQ. The CDR3 is 14 amino acids. V shed 10 bases and J shed 2 bases, with 15 bases lying between them.

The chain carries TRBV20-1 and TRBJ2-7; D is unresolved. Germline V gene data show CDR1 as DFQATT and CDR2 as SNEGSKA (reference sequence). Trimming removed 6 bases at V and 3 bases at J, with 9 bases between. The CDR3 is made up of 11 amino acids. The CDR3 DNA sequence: TGCAGTGCCAGAAACGGCTACGAGCAGTACTTC. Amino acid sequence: CSARNGYEQYF.

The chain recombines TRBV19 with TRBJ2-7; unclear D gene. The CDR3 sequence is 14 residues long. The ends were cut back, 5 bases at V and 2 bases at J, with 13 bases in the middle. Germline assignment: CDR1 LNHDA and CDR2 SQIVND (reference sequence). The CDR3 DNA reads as TGTGCCAGTAGTCCCGCCAACTCCGCCTACGAGCAGTACTTC. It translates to CASSPANSAYEQYF.

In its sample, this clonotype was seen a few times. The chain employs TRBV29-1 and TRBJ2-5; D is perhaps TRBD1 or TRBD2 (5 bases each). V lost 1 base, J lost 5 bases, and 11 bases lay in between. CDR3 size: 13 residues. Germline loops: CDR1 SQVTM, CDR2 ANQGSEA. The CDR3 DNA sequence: TGCAGCGTTGAAGCGGACTCAGGGGAGACCCAGTACTTC. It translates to CSVEADSGETQYF. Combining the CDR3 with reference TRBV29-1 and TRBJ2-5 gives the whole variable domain SAVISQKPSRDICQRGTSLTIQCQVDSQVTMMFWYRQQPGQSLTLIATANQGSEATYESGFVIDKFPISRPNLTFSTLTVSNMSPEDSSIYLCSVEADSGETQYFGPGTRLLVL.

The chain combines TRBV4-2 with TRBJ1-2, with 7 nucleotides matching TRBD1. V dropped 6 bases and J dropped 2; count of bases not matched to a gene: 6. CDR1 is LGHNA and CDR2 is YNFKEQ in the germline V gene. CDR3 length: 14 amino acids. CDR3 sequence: CASSQPQGNYGYTF. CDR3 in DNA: TGTGCCAGCAGTCAACCACAGGGGAACTATGGCTACACCTTC.

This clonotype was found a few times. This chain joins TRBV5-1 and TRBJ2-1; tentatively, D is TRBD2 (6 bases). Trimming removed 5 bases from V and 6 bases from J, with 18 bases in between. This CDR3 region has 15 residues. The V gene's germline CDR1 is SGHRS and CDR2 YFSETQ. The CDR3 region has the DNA TGCGCCAGCAGTTTAGCCGGGACGGGGGTCAATGAGCAGTTCTTC. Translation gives CASSLAGTGVNEQFF.

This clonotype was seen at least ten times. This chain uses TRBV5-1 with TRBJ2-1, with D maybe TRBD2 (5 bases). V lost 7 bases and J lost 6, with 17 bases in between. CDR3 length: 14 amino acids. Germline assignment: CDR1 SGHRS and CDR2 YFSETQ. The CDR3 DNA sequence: TGCGCCAGCTCCCTCGGGCCTAGCAGCAATGAGCAGTTCTTC. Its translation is CASSLGPSSNEQFF.

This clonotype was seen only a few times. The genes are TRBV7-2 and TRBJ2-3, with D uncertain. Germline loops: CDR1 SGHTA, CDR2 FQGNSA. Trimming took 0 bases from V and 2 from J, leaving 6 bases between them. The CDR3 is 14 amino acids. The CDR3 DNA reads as TGTGCCAGCAGCTTAGCGCCTAACACAGATACGCAGTATTTT. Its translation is CASSLAPNTDTQYF.

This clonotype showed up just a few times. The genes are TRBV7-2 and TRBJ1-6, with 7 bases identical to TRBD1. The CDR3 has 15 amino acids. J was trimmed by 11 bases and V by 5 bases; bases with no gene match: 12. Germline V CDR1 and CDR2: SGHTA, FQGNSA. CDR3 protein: CASSTSTGFLAPLHF. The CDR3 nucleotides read TGTGCCAGCAGCACATCGACAGGGTTTTTAGCACCCCTCCACTTT.

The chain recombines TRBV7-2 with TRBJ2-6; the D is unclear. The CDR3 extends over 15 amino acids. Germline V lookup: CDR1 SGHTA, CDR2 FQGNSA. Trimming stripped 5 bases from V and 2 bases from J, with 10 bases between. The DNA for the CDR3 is TGTGCCAGCAGCCGAACCCTAGCTGGGGCCAACGTCCTGACTTTC. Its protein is CASSRTLAGANVLTF.

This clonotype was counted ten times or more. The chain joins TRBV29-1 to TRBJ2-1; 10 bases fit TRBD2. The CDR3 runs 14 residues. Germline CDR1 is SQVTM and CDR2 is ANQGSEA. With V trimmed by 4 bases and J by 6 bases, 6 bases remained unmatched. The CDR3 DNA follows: TGCAGCGTTGGGGAGGCTAGCGGGAGCAATGAGCAGTTCTTC. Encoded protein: CSVGEASGSNEQFF.

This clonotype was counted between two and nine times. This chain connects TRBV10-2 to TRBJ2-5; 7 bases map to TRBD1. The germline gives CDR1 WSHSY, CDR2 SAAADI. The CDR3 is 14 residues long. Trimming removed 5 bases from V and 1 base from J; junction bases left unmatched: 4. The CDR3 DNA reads TGCGCCAGCAGTCGGGACAGTCTCCAAGAGACCCAGTACTTC. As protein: CASSRDSLQETQYF.

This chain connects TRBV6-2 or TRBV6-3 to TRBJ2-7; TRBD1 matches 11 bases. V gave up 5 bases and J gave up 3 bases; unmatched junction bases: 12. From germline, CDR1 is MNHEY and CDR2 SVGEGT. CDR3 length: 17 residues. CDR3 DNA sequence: TGTGCCAGCAGTAGGATAGCCGGGACAGGGGGAATCTACGAGCAGTACTTC. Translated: CASSRIAGTGGIYEQYF.

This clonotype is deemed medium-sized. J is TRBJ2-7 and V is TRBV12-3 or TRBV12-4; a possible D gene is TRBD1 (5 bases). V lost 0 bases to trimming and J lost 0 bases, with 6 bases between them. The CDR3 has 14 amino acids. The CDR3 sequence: CASSLAGPSYEQYF. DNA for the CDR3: TGTGCCAGCAGTTTAGCGGGGCCCTCCTACGAGCAGTACTTC.